Each of the 31 T cell receptor beta chains below was sequenced from the same sample in a study of blood T cell repertoires in COVID-19. The protocol was immunoSEQ multiplex PCR, while the TCRdb copy is restricted to in-frame clones and leaves out a portion. Of roughly 100,000 clones listed, around 81% are singletons. Sequencing was done on a sample of peripheral blood. Receptors originate from an elderly man with acute or convalescent COVID-19.

Concerning this clone itself: Other nucleotide sequences from this sample produce the same CDR3. J is TRBJ2-7 and V is TRBV18; 7 bases are a match to TRBD1. CDR1 is KGHSH, CDR2 LQKENI, per germline. This CDR3 is 14 amino acids long. J lost 2 bases, V lost 3 bases, and 4 bases had no gene match. CDR3 protein: CASSPRQGPYEQYF. As DNA, the CDR3 is TGTGCCAGCTCACCCCGACAGGGTCCCTACGAGCAGTACTTC.

CDR3 DNA: TGTGCCAGCAGATATGGGGGGGACTATGGCTACACCTTC. Its protein product is CASRYGGDYGYTF. This rearrangement joins TRBV25-1 to TRBJ1-2; tentative D call: TRBD1 (5 bases). The V end lost 6 bases, the J end lost 3 bases, and 11 bases lay between the germline ends. Germline CDR1 and CDR2: MGHDK and SYGVNS. The CDR3 is 13 amino acids.

V gene TRBV7-9 combines with J gene TRBJ2-4; D remains unclear. Trimming left V 5 bases short and J 1 base short, with 18 bases between. CDR1 is SEHNR, CDR2 FQNEAQ, per germline (reference sequence). The CDR3 totals 17 residues. This CDR3 is CASSNPNLVGAKNIQYF. The CDR3 DNA reads as TGTGCCAGCAGCAACCCAAACCTAGTCGGGGCCAAAAACATTCAGTACTTC.

This clone was seen only a few times. The chain links TRBV19 to TRBJ1-6, with D hard to call. V was pared by 3 bases and J by 3 bases, with 6 bases between. This CDR3 region has 14 residues. The germline V gene has CDR1 LNHDA and CDR2 SQIVND (reference sequence). CDR3 coding DNA: TGTGCCAGTAGTATGGACTACTATAATTCACCCCTCCACTTT. It codes for CASSMDYYNSPLHF.

The table lists this clone with a count of one. V is TRBV30 and J is TRBJ1-1, with 7 nucleotides matching TRBD1. This CDR3 region has 13 residues. Trimming at V came to 2 bases and at J to 6 bases, leaving 6 bases not matched to a gene. CDR1 and CDR2 (germline): GTSNPN, SVGIG (reference sequence). CDR3: CAWSRTGHSEAFF. In DNA, the CDR3 is TGTGCCTGGAGTAGGACAGGACATTCTGAAGCTTTCTTT.

This rearrangement joins TRBV18 to TRBJ2-7, with D perhaps TRBD1 (6 bases). Germline V CDR1 and CDR2: KGHSH, LQKENI. The CDR3 has 14 residues. The germline V and J ends were trimmed by 6 bases and 3 bases, with 15 bases remaining between them. CDR3 protein: CASSRETGSYEQYF. The CDR3 DNA follows: TGTGCCAGCTCGCGAGAGACAGGCAGCTACGAGCAGTACTTC. Complete variable domain (other parts from reference TRBV18 and TRBJ2-7): NAGVMQNPRHLVRRRGQEARLRCSPMKGHSHVYWYRQLPEEGLKFMVYLQKENIIDESGMPKERFSAEFPKEGPSILRIQQVVRGDSAAYFCASSRETGSYEQYFGPGTRLTVT.

This chain links TRBV4-3 with TRBJ1-6; 8 bases align to TRBD1. The CDR3 is 18 residues long. Germline CDR1 and CDR2: LGHNA and YSLEER. Unmatched junction bases numbered 6, after V lost 0 bases and J lost 2 bases. This CDR3 is CASSQDNRGSAYNSPLHF. As DNA, the CDR3 is TGCGCCAGCAGCCAAGATAACAGGGGGAGCGCCTATAATTCACCCCTCCACTTT.

The V gene is TRBV14, the J gene TRBJ2-1, with D hard to call. V lost 3 bases and J lost 0, with 18 bases in between. Germline V CDR1 and CDR2: SGHDN, FVKESK. CDR3 size: 18 residues. The DNA of the CDR3 is TGTGCCAGCAGCCAGCGCCCAGGAAAGTCCCGCTCCTACAATGAGCAGTTCTTC. Translating gives CASSQRPGKSRSYNEQFF.

The chain couples TRBV11-2 to TRBJ2-7; D gene unclear. CDR1 is SGHAT and CDR2 is FQNNGV in the germline V gene. The CDR3 runs to 14 residues. V was trimmed by 0 bases and J by 7 bases, leaving 13 bases between them. The CDR3 here is CASSLDLWAWEQYF. In nucleotides, the CDR3 is TGTGCCAGCAGCTTAGATTTATGGGCGTGGGAGCAGTACTTC.

The chain carries TRBV2 and TRBJ2-7, with D uncertain. V lost 6 bases, J lost 0 bases, and 9 bases lay in between. Germline V gene sequence: CDR1 SNHLY, CDR2 FYNNEI. The CDR3 has 13 amino acids. This CDR3 is CASRILRSYEQYF. In nucleotides, the CDR3 is TGTGCCAGCAGAATCCTTCGCTCCTACGAGCAGTACTTC.

The CDR3: CASSSGTSGRGEETQYF. In nucleotides, the CDR3 is TGTGCCAGCAGCTCTGGGACTAGCGGGAGGGGAGAAGAGACCCAGTACTTC. The chain links TRBV5-8 to TRBJ2-5, with 16 bases fitting TRBD2. The length of the CDR3 is 17 residues. Per the germline V gene, CDR1 is SGHTS and CDR2 is YDEGEE. Losses at the gene ends were 3 bases for V and 3 bases for J; bases not matched to a gene: 5.

The genes are TRBV6-5 and TRBJ1-5, with 9 bases lining up with TRBD1. V was pared by 6 bases and J by 6 bases, with 6 bases of the junction left unmatched. Germline CDR1 and CDR2: MNHEY and SVGAGI. There are 14 residues in the CDR3. CDR3 sequence (DNA): TGTGCCAGCAGGCGGGGACAGGGTCGTCAGCCCCAGCATTTT. Translation gives CASRRGQGRQPQHF.

On this clone: It differs at one base from a far larger clone, so likely a read error. The chain combines TRBV12-3 or TRBV12-4 with TRBJ2-3; no definite D call. Trimming pared 2 bases from V and 0 bases from J, leaving 3 bases between. The CDR3 totals 13 residues. CDR3 sequence reads: CASSLQSTDTQYF. The CDR3 DNA sequence: TGTGCCAGCAGTTTACAGAGCACAGATACGCAGTATTTT.

This clone has a single count. The chain has TRBV24-1 and TRBJ2-7; 9 bases agree with TRBD1. The CDR3 has 15 amino acids. The V and J ends lost 3 bases and 5 bases, in that order; junction bases with no gene match: 7. The germline V gene encodes CDR1 KGHDR and CDR2 SFDVKD. The CDR3 sequence: CATSDGRQGDDEQYF. The CDR3 DNA sequence: TGTGCCACCAGTGATGGCCGACAGGGGGACGACGAGCAGTACTTC.

The chain recombines TRBV6-5 with TRBJ1-2; no reliable D call. CDR1 is MNHEY, CDR2 SVGAGI, per germline. The V end lost 6 bases, the J end lost 7 bases, and 21 bases lay between the germline ends. The CDR3 loop spans 15 amino acids. CDR3 residues: CASSGSTALLTGYTF. CDR3 DNA sequence: TGTGCCAGCAGCGGGAGCACAGCGCTCCTGACTGGCTACACCTTC.

This clone was counted only a few times. The V and J genes are TRBV7-2 and TRBJ2-7, with D possibly TRBD1 on 6 matching bases. Per the germline V gene, CDR1 is SGHTA and CDR2 is FQGNSA. V was pared by 4 bases and J by 3 bases, with 10 bases between. The CDR3 runs 13 residues. CDR3 loop: CASSSGQLYEQYF. CDR3 in DNA: TGTGCCAGCAGCTCCGGACAGCTCTACGAGCAGTACTTC. Full variable domain (remainder filled in from reference TRBV7-2 and TRBJ2-7): GAGVSQSPSNKVTEKGKDVELRCDPISGHTALYWYRQSLGQGLEFLIYFQGNSAPDKSGLPSDRFSAERTGGSVSTLTIQRTQQEDSAVYLCASSSGQLYEQYFGPGTRLTVT.

This chain connects TRBV5-1 to TRBJ2-7; D possibly corresponds to TRBD1 (5 bases). V shed 9 bases and J shed 0 bases, with 16 bases lying between them. The CDR3 covers 14 residues. Germline V lookup: CDR1 SGHRS, CDR2 YFSETQ. In DNA, the CDR3 is TGCGCCACTTCCCGGCAGGGCCTCTCCTACGAGCAGTACTTC. This encodes CATSRQGLSYEQYF.

This chain links TRBV19 with TRBJ2-2; 14 nucleotides agree with TRBD2. V was clipped by 3 bases and J by 0 bases; unmatched bases: 12. The CDR3 extends over 21 amino acids. Germline assignment: CDR1 LNHDA and CDR2 SQIVND (reference sequence). The CDR3 reads CASSIIGMGTSGRANTGELFF. The CDR3 nucleotides read TGTGCCAGTAGTATCATTGGTATGGGGACTAGCGGGAGAGCGAACACCGGGGAGCTGTTTTTT.

The rearrangement links TRBV3-1 (or the pseudogene TRBV3-2) to TRBJ1-6, with D unresolved. Trimming took off 0 bases at V and 7 bases at J, with 10 bases between the two ends. There are 15 residues in the CDR3. Germline V gives CDR1 LGHDT, CDR2 YNNKEL (reference sequence). DNA for the CDR3: TGTGCCAGCAGCCAAGATAGCCGGGAGAATTCACCCCTCCACTTT. Translation: CASSQDSRENSPLHF.

The chain carries TRBV5-1 and TRBJ2-5; 7 positions agree with TRBD1. The CDR3 runs to 15 residues. The junction had 4 bases not matched to a gene; V was cut back by 1 base and J by 1 base. Germline CDR1 is SGHRS and CDR2 is YFSETQ. CDR3 sequence: CASSLTGTAQETQYF. In nucleotides, the CDR3 is TGCGCCAGCAGCTTGACTGGGACAGCCCAAGAGACCCAGTACTTC.

Here the CDR3 DNA reads TGTGCCACCAGCAGTGGGACAGGGTCCTACGAGCAGTACTTC. Translation gives CATSSGTGSYEQYF. The J gene is TRBJ2-7, the V gene TRBV15; TRBD1 aligns across 9 bases. Germline V lookup: CDR1 LNHNV, CDR2 YYDKDF (reference sequence). The ends lost 3 bases at V and 1 base at J; junction bases unmatched: 1. The CDR3 totals 14 residues. Using reference TRBV15 and TRBJ2-7 for the parts outside the CDR3, the full variable domain is DAMVIQNPRYQVTQFGKPVTLSCSQTLNHNVMYWYQQKSSQAPKLLFHYYDKDFNNEADTPDNFQSRRPNTSFCFLDIRSPGLGDTAMYLCATSSGTGSYEQYFGPGTRLTVT.

This clone came up once. The rearrangement links TRBV6-5 to TRBJ1-2; 11 bases map to TRBD1. The length of the CDR3 is 15 residues. Germline assignment: CDR1 MNHEY and CDR2 SVGAGI. Germline trimming cut 6 bases from V and 5 bases from J; bases unmatched to any gene: 8. The CDR3 region has the DNA TGTGCCAGCAGCAATTCCGGGACAGGGGGATATGGCTACACCTTC. Its translation is CASSNSGTGGYGYTF.

This clone was found once. The V and J genes are TRBV27 and TRBJ2-7; the D gene is possibly TRBD2 (5 bases). Trimming cost V 0 bases and J 1 base, with 7 bases left between them. CDR1 is MNHEY, CDR2 SMNVEV, per germline (reference sequence). This CDR3 has 14 amino acids. The chain's CDR3 is CASSLSRVSYEQYF. CDR3 nucleotide sequence: TGTGCCAGCAGTTTATCGAGGGTTTCCTACGAGCAGTACTTC.

The chain employs TRBV30 and TRBJ1-6; 7 positions agree with TRBD1. Unmatched junction bases numbered 4, after V lost 2 bases and J lost 6 bases. The germline V gene has CDR1 GTSNPN and CDR2 SVGIG (reference sequence). The length of the CDR3 is 14 residues. The CDR3 DNA is TGTGCCTGGAGTATTGGACAGGTTAATTCACCCCTCCACTTT. Its protein is CAWSIGQVNSPLHF.

The J gene is TRBJ1-6, the V gene TRBV24-1; D uncertain. The V end lost 1 base, the J end lost 10 bases, and 16 bases lay between the germline ends. This CDR3 has 16 amino acids. CDR1 and CDR2 from the germline V gene are KGHDR and SFDVKD. In DNA, the CDR3 is TGTGCCACCAGTGATTTAGCTCCTCGGACGGGGTCACCCCTCCACTTT. It specifies CATSDLAPRTGSPLHF.

The rearrangement links TRBV28 to TRBJ2-7; perhaps TRBD1 as D (5 bases). This CDR3 spans 15 amino acids. V dropped 2 bases and J dropped 5 bases, with 16 bases sitting between them. The germline gives CDR1 MDHEN, CDR2 SYDVKM. CDR3 DNA sequence: TGTGCCAGCAGTTTAAAGCCAAGGGGTCGAAACGAGCAGTACTTC. It is translated as CASSLKPRGRNEQYF.

The J gene is TRBJ1-5, the V gene TRBV5-1, with no clear D. The CDR3 is made up of 13 amino acids. V was pared by 4 bases and J by 3 bases, with 8 bases between. Germline assignment: CDR1 SGHRS and CDR2 YFSETQ. CDR3 nucleotide sequence: TGCGCCAGCAGCATCGACACCAATCAGCCCCAGCATTTT. It translates to CASSIDTNQPQHF. The full variable domain, with the rest looked up from reference TRBV5-1 and TRBJ1-5, is KAGVTQTPRYLIKTRGQQVTLSCSPISGHRSVSWYQQTPGQGLQFLFEYFSETQRNKGNFPGRFSGRQFSNSRSEMNVSTLELGDSALYLCASSIDTNQPQHFGDGTRLSIL.

The chain joins TRBV7-3 to TRBJ2-3; 12 positions agree with TRBD2. CDR3 size: 19 residues. Losses at the gene ends were 2 bases for V and 3 bases for J; bases not matched to a gene: 12. Germline assignment: CDR1 SGHTA and CDR2 FQGTGA. Written as DNA, the CDR3 is TGTGCCAGCAGCTTAGGGCTAGCGGGAGGGCTAGGGGGGACAGATACGCAGTATTTT. This translates into CASSLGLAGGLGGTDTQYF.

This clone was seen a handful of times. This rearrangement joins TRBV29-1 to TRBJ1-4, with TRBD1 identical over 9 bases. CDR1 is SQVTM and CDR2 is ANQGSEA in the germline V gene. V dropped 5 bases and J dropped 7; count of bases not matched to a gene: 8. This CDR3 has 14 amino acids. The DNA of the CDR3 is TGCAGCGTTACTTCGGGACAGGGTGGTGAAAAACTGTTTTTT. Residues: CSVTSGQGGEKLFF.

This clone was counted a few times. V and J are TRBV1 and TRBJ2-2; no DNA check was done on the table's D call, TRBD2. TRBV1 is labeled a pseudogene. The CDR3 contains 18 residues. CDR3: CTSSRQLTSGSDTGELFF. The CDR3 nucleotides read TGCACCAGCAGCCGCCAACTGACTAGCGGGAGCGACACCGGGGAGCTGTTTTTT.

The chain joins TRBV5-1 to TRBJ1-2, with 12 bases aligning to TRBD1. The CDR3 spans 18 residues. Germline lookup yields CDR1 SGHRS and CDR2 YFSETQ. The V segment lost 0 bases and the J segment 7 bases; nucleotides outside the gene matches: 13. The CDR3 DNA is TGCGCCAGCAGCTTGGTGCCCGGGACAGGGGGCCTTATGCCTGGCTACACCTTC. Its protein is CASSLVPGTGGLMPGYTF.